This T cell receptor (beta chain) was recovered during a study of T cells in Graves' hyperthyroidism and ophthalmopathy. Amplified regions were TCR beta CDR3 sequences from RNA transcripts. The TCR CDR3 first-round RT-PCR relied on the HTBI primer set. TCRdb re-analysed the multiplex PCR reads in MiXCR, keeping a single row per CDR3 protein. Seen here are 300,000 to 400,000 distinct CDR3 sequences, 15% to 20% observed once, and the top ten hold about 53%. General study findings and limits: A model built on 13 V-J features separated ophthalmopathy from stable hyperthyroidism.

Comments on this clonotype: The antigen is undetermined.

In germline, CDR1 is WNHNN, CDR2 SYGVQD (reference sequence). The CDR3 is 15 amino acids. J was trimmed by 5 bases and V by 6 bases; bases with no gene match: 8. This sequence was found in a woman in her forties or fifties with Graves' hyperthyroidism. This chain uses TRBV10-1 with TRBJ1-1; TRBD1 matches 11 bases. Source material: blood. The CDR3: CASSRTGTGGTEAFF. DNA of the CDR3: TGCGCCAGCAGCAGAACCGGGACAGGGGGTACTGAAGCTTTCTTT.